The TCR beta chain under discussion was sequenced for a study of beta chain features in type 1 diabetes. Study outcomes and limitations: HLA influence on TCRB rearrangement stayed unresolved here. Fewer insertions but more deletions were seen at VDJ junctions in type 1 diabetes patients. It was among patients, rather than healthy donors, that naive, central memory and Treg TCRB repertoires appeared more similar.

Concerning this clone itself: Its antigen is as yet unknown.

The CDR3 sequence is 16 residues long. CDR1 and CDR2 from the germline V gene are SNHLY and FYNNEI. The ends lost 4 bases at V and 5 bases at J; junction bases unmatched: 10. What was sequenced were expressed TCRB transcripts, since all of the isolated RNA had been reverse transcribed. Naive, central memory and regulatory T cell samples produced a mean of about 4 million reads. Profiling relied on immunoSEQ multiplex PCR, and the TCRdb table lists in-frame clones only, not all of them. Of more than 150,000 clones in the sample, 13% were seen once. The sequenced sample consisted of central memory CD4+ T cells from blood. The clonotype originates from a woman aged 18-35 years in good health. The V and J genes are TRBV2 and TRBJ2-7, with 11 bases fitting TRBD2. CDR3 DNA sequence: TGTGCCAGCAGTGCAAGGGTGGCTAGCGGGAGGAACGAGCAGTACTTC. Translated: CASSARVASGRNEQYF.